The 29 T cell receptor beta chains given below trace back to one sample, sequenced in a study of cytotoxic CD8 clonotypes in ibrutinib-treated CLL (dated by TCRdb to the early 2020s). Preparation of the library involved the immunoSEQ multiplex PCR assay. TCRdb stores this immuneACCESS table with in-frame sequences only. Part of the clones is absent; in the studies checked, under half of the shortfall reflects unresolved V genes, and no reason is known for the rest. This sample comprises about 130,000 clones, around 84% of them detected only once. The ten largest clones capture about 3.5% of the sample. Read against the paper, the sample's time point label means: roughly 2 years on ibrutinib. The sample was PBMCs, taken after 24 months of ibrutinib treatment. These receptor sequences come from a human donor with chronic lymphocytic leukemia.

This clone was counted only a few times. The chain carries TRBV10-1 and TRBJ2-2; a possible D gene is TRBD2 (5 bases). The CDR3 has 15 amino acids. V lost 5 bases, J lost 5 bases, and 15 bases lay in between. Per germline, CDR1 WNHNN and CDR2 SYGVQD (reference sequence). CDR3 bases: TGCGCCAGCAGTCCCCGGGATCTCAGTACCGGGGAGCTGTTTTTT. Protein: CASSPRDLSTGELFF.

This clone was counted a single time. For the CDR3, the DNA is TGTGCCAGCTCACCTTTCCAGGTAGCCGGGACTAGCGGGGGAGGCGAGCAGTACTTC. Translation: CASSPFQVAGTSGGGEQYF. The chain joins TRBV18 to TRBJ2-7; 14 nucleotides agree with TRBD2. The CDR3 is 19 residues long. CDR1 and CDR2 from the germline V gene are KGHSH and LQKENI. With 3 bases clipped from V and 6 bases from J, the junction kept 16 bases outside the gene matches.

This chain uses TRBV6-1 with TRBJ1-6; D is uncertain. CDR1 and CDR2 (germline): MNHNS, SASEGT. Trimming left V 0 bases short and J 7 bases short, with 7 bases between. This CDR3 is 14 amino acids long. The DNA for the CDR3 is TGTGCCAGCAGTGAAGCTGGGGAAAATTCACCCCTCCACTTT. Protein: CASSEAGENSPLHF.

V gene TRBV5-1 combines with J gene TRBJ1-6, with D maybe TRBD1 (6 bases). The germline V gene has CDR1 SGHRS and CDR2 YFSETQ. The V gene lost 4 bases and the J gene lost 7 bases, with 15 bases spanning the gap. The CDR3 is made up of 15 amino acids. The CDR3 loop is CASSRQTGGNSPLHF. In nucleotides, the CDR3 is TGCGCCAGCAGCCGACAGACAGGTGGGAATTCACCCCTCCACTTT.

A word on this clone: One end of the junction does not line up with germline, which may come from a read error. The V call is TRBV7-2, the J call TRBJ1-6; D remains unclear. CDR1 is SGHTA, CDR2 FQGNSA, per germline. This CDR3 has 11 amino acids. The CDR3 sequence is CASSLVNSLHF. In nucleotides, the CDR3 is TGTGCCAGCAGCTTAGTGAACTCCCTTCACTTT.

This chain connects TRBV4-3 to TRBJ1-2, with D unresolved. The CDR3 has 14 amino acids. V lost 1 base and J 0 bases, leaving 6 bases between the germline ends. CDR1 and CDR2 (germline): LGHNA, YSLEER. The CDR3 reads CASSQVASNYGYTF. The DNA for the CDR3 is TGCGCCAGCAGCCAAGTTGCCTCTAACTATGGCTACACCTTC.

A single count supports this clone. V usage is TRBV7-9 and J usage is TRBJ2-1; a weak D match, TRBD2 (6 bases). Trimming pared 5 bases from V and 7 bases from J, leaving 12 bases between. This CDR3 region has 13 residues. The germline V gene has CDR1 SEHNR and CDR2 FQNEAQ (reference sequence). In DNA form, the CDR3 reads TGTGCCAGCAGCCCCACCGGGGGAAATGAGCAGTTCTTC. Translation: CASSPTGGNEQFF.

CDR3 loop: CASSPSPSGQGAGQPQHF. In DNA form, the CDR3 reads TGCGCCAGCAGCCCATCGCCGTCGGGACAGGGCGCCGGGCAGCCCCAGCATTTT. This chain joins TRBV5-1 and TRBJ1-5; TRBD1 matches 9 bases. Per germline, CDR1 SGHRS and CDR2 YFSETQ. The CDR3 has 18 residues. Trimming took 4 bases from V and 7 from J; bases not matched to a gene: 18.

A single count supports this clone. The V call is TRBV10-1, the J call TRBJ1-4, with TRBD1 matching over 9 bases. Germline assignment: CDR1 WNHNN and CDR2 SYGVQD (reference sequence). With V trimmed by 2 bases and J by 5 bases, 3 bases remained unmatched. CDR3 length: 15 amino acids. The CDR3 coding sequence is TGCGCCAGCAGTGAGGCGACAGGGGGGAATGAAAAACTGTTTTTT. Amino acids: CASSEATGGNEKLFF.

This chain connects TRBV6-1 to TRBJ1-1, with no clear D. Between the trimmed V and J ends, which lost 3 bases and 0 bases, there was a span of 11 bases. The CDR3 runs 15 residues. Germline V gene sequence: CDR1 MNHNS, CDR2 SASEGT. The CDR3 DNA is TGTGCCAGCAGTGACCGCAGAAGGTTGAACACTGAAGCTTTCTTT. This codes for CASSDRRRLNTEAFF.

The gene calls are TRBV6-1 and TRBJ2-3; tentative D call: TRBD1 (5 bases). The germline V gene has CDR1 MNHNS and CDR2 SASEGT. This CDR3 comprises 16 residues. V lost 4 bases, J lost 4 bases, and 18 bases lay in between. The CDR3 protein is CASSGDQGVPPDTQYF. CDR3 in DNA: TGTGCCAGCAGTGGCGACCAAGGGGTGCCTCCAGATACGCAGTATTTT.

This clone was counted a few times. J is TRBJ2-1 and V is TRBV7-9; 11 bases match TRBD1. The CDR3 length is 16 residues. V shed 4 bases, J shed 6 bases, and the junction held 8 bases outside the gene matches. CDR1 and CDR2 (germline): SEHNR, FQNEAQ (reference sequence). Written as DNA, the CDR3 is TGTGCCAGCAGCTCGCCGGACAGGGGGCAATCCAATGAGCAGTTCTTC. Its protein is CASSSPDRGQSNEQFF.

The rearrangement joins TRBV19 to TRBJ1-1, with a possible D match to TRBD1 (5 bases). The germline CDR1 and CDR2 sequences are LNHDA and SQIVND (reference sequence). This CDR3 is 14 amino acids long. V was clipped by 9 bases and J by 1 base, with 15 bases between them. The CDR3, as DNA: TGTGCCAGCCGACAAGGTGGGGGGAACACTGAAGCTTTCTTT. Its protein product is CASRQGGGNTEAFF.

The genes are TRBV5-1 and TRBJ1-1; 11 bases are a match to TRBD1. Unmatched junction bases numbered 15, after V lost 0 bases and J lost 5 bases. The CDR3 length is 19 residues. Per the germline V gene, CDR1 is SGHRS and CDR2 is YFSETQ. The CDR3 sequence is CASSLGGQGASRGWTEAFF. The CDR3 DNA follows: TGCGCCAGCAGCTTGGGTGGACAGGGGGCGTCTCGAGGATGGACTGAAGCTTTCTTT.

The gene calls are TRBV30 and TRBJ1-5; D is unresolved. Germline V gene sequence: CDR1 GTSNPN, CDR2 SVGIG (reference sequence). The CDR3 is made up of 12 amino acids. Trimming took off 3 bases at V and 7 bases at J, with 10 bases between the two ends. This CDR3 reads CAWSPGGQPQHF. Written as DNA, the CDR3 is TGTGCCTGGAGCCCAGGCGGGCAGCCCCAGCATTTT.

This clone occurred once. The chain couples TRBV7-2 to TRBJ2-5; TRBD2 matches 8 bases. Germline V gives CDR1 SGHTA, CDR2 FQGNSA. The CDR3 spans 16 residues. J lost 2 bases, V lost 1 base, and 6 bases had no gene match. CDR3 sequence (DNA): TGTGCCAGCAGCTTAGGGACTAGCTTTGGTCAAGAGACCCAGTACTTC. It yields the protein CASSLGTSFGQETQYF.

This clone is medium-sized (0.01 to 0.1%). This sequence joins TRBV10-3 and TRBJ1-2; the D gene is possibly TRBD1 (5 bases). Trimming took 0 bases from V and 6 from J, leaving 11 bases between them. The CDR3 covers 14 residues. The germline gives CDR1 ENHRY, CDR2 SYGVKD. Here the CDR3 reads CAISESGSGNGYTF. The CDR3 DNA reads TGTGCCATCAGTGAGTCAGGCTCAGGGAATGGCTACACCTTC.

This chain joins TRBV7-8 and TRBJ2-1, with D perhaps TRBD1 or TRBD2 (6 bases each). The CDR3 length is 16 residues. Per germline, CDR1 SGHVS and CDR2 FQNEAQ. V was clipped by 5 bases and J by 0 bases, with 14 bases between them. The CDR3 nucleotides are TGTGCCAGCAGCAACGAAGGGGGGAGCTCCTACAATGAGCAGTTCTTC. Amino acids: CASSNEGGSSYNEQFF.

The chain is built from TRBV7-2 and TRBJ1-5; possible D gene TRBD1, 5 bases. Per the germline V gene, CDR1 is SGHTA and CDR2 is FQGNSA. The CDR3 totals 14 residues. Trimming took 0 bases from V and 9 from J, leaving 12 bases between them. The CDR3 DNA sequence: TGTGCCAGCAGCTTAGCACAGGCTCGACCGCCCCAGCATTTT. Residues: CASSLAQARPPQHF.

The chain is built from TRBV19 and TRBJ2-5; possibly TRBD1 or TRBD2 for D (5 bases each). CDR3 length equals 13 residues. The germline V gene encodes CDR1 LNHDA and CDR2 SQIVND (reference sequence). Deletions cut 5 bases from V and 11 bases from J, with 18 bases between. The CDR3 bases are TGTGCCAGTAGTCGCCAGGGAGTGGGGGAGCAGTACTTC. Translation: CASSRQGVGEQYF.

The rearrangement links TRBV5-1 to TRBJ1-1; 8 bases are a match to TRBD1. V trimming: 2 bases; J trimming: 6 bases; junction bases outside the gene matches: 9. The CDR3 runs to 15 residues. Per germline, CDR1 SGHRS and CDR2 YFSETQ. Here the CDR3 DNA reads TGCGCCAGCAGCTTCTCCGGACAGGGAGCCCCTGAAGCTTTCTTT. Encoded protein: CASSFSGQGAPEAFF. Together with reference TRBV5-1 and TRBJ1-1, the CDR3 gives the full variable domain: KAGVTQTPRYLIKTRGQQVTLSCSPISGHRSVSWYQQTPGQGLQFLFEYFSETQRNKGNFPGRFSGRQFSNSRSEMNVSTLELGDSALYLCASSFSGQGAPEAFFGQGTRLTVV.

The chain recombines TRBV2 with TRBJ2-7, with D maybe TRBD2 (5 bases). With 7 bases removed from V and 5 bases from J, the gap between germline ends came to 18 bases. CDR1 is SNHLY, CDR2 FYNNEI, per germline. This CDR3 has 14 amino acids. The CDR3 DNA sequence: TGTGCCAGCACCCCAAGGAGGCACCCAGACGAGCAGTACTTC. Protein sequence: CASTPRRHPDEQYF.

This sequence joins TRBV28 and TRBJ1-3, with 8 positions matching TRBD1. CDR1 is MDHEN, CDR2 SYDVKM, per germline. CDR3 length: 16 amino acids. V shed 4 bases, J shed 1 base, and the junction held 6 bases outside the gene matches. CDR3 sequence reads: CASSSGGKGSGNTIYF. CDR3 nucleotide sequence: TGTGCCAGCAGTTCAGGGGGCAAGGGGTCTGGAAACACCATATATTTT.

The chain joins TRBV30 to TRBJ2-3; the D gene could be TRBD1 or TRBD2 (5 bases each). This CDR3 contains 13 residues. CDR1 is GTSNPN and CDR2 is SVGIG in the germline V gene (reference sequence). Trimming removed 0 bases from V and 5 bases from J, with 9 bases in between. CDR3 amino acids: CAWSVGDRDTQYF. CDR3 nucleotide sequence: TGTGCCTGGAGTGTGGGGGACCGAGATACGCAGTATTTT.

This chain connects TRBV7-2 to TRBJ2-7, with D hard to call. Germline CDR1 and CDR2: SGHTA and FQGNSA. With 5 bases removed from V and 2 bases from J, the gap between germline ends came to 13 bases. The CDR3 spans 14 residues. CDR3 sequence (DNA): TGTGCCAGCAGCGTTACTGACGGTACCTACGAGCAGTACTTC. Translating gives CASSVTDGTYEQYF.

The V and J genes are TRBV25-1 and TRBJ2-7; D gene unclear. This CDR3 contains 10 residues. V lost 10 bases, J lost 5 bases, and 9 bases lay in between. From germline, CDR1 is MGHDK and CDR2 SYGVNS. The CDR3: CATRGNEQYF. CDR3 coding DNA: TGTGCCACCCGAGGCAACGAGCAGTACTTC.

This rearrangement joins TRBV2 to TRBJ2-5; no definite D call. There are 13 residues in the CDR3. Trimming removed 6 bases from V and 5 bases from J, with 13 bases in between. Germline CDR1 reads SNHLY; CDR2 reads FYNNEI. The CDR3 here is CASSYLAGETQYF. DNA for the CDR3: TGTGCCAGCAGCTACCTCGCTGGGGAGACCCAGTACTTC.

The chain employs TRBV29-1 and TRBJ1-2; D is unclear. From germline, CDR1 is SQVTM and CDR2 ANQGSEA. The germline V and J ends were trimmed by 7 bases and 6 bases, with 18 bases remaining between them. The CDR3 consists of 13 residues. The CDR3 spells CSARRESTNGYTF. In DNA form, the CDR3 reads TGCAGCGCCCGACGCGAATCCACCAATGGCTACACCTTC.

The V and J genes are TRBV9 and TRBJ1-4; D is possibly TRBD1 (5 bases). Trimming left V 0 bases short and J 3 bases short, with 12 bases between. The germline gives CDR1 SGDLS, CDR2 YYNGEE. The length of the CDR3 is 16 residues. CDR3 amino acids: CASSVGRGAANEKLFF. For the CDR3, the DNA is TGTGCCAGCAGCGTAGGAAGGGGCGCGGCTAATGAAAAACTGTTTTTT.